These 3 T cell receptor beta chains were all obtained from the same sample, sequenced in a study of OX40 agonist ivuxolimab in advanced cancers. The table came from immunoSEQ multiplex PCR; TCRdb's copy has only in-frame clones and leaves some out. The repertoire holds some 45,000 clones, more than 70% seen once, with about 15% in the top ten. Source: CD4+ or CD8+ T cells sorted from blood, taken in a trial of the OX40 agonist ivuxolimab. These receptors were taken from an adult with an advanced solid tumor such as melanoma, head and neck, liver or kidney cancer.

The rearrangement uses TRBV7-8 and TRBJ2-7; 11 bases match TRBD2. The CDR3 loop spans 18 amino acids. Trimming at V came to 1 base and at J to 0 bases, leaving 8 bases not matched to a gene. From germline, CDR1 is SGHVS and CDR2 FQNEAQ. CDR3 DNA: TGTGCCAGCAGCTTAGGCCTAGCGGGGGGTAAGAGCTCCTACGAGCAGTACTTC. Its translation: CASSLGLAGGKSSYEQYF.

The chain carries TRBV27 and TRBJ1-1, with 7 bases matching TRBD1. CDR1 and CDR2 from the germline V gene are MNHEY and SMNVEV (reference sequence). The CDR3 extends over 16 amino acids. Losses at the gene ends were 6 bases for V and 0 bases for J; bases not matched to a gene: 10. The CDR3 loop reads CASRLGTESMNTEAFF. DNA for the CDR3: TGTGCCAGCAGACTCGGGACAGAAAGCATGAACACTGAAGCTTTCTTT.

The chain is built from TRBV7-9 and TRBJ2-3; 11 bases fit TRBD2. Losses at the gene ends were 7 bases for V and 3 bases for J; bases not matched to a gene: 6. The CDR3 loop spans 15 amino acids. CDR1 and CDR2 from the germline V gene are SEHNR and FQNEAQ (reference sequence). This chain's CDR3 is CASKLTSGVTDTQYF. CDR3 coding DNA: TGTGCCAGCAAACTGACTAGCGGGGTTACAGATACGCAGTATTTT. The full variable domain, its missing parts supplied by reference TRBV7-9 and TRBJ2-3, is DTGVSQNPRHKITKRGQNVTFRCDPISEHNRLYWYRQTLGQGPEFLTYFQNEAQLEKSRLLSDRFSAERPKGSFSTLEIQRTEQGDSAMYLCASKLTSGVTDTQYFGPGTRLTVL.